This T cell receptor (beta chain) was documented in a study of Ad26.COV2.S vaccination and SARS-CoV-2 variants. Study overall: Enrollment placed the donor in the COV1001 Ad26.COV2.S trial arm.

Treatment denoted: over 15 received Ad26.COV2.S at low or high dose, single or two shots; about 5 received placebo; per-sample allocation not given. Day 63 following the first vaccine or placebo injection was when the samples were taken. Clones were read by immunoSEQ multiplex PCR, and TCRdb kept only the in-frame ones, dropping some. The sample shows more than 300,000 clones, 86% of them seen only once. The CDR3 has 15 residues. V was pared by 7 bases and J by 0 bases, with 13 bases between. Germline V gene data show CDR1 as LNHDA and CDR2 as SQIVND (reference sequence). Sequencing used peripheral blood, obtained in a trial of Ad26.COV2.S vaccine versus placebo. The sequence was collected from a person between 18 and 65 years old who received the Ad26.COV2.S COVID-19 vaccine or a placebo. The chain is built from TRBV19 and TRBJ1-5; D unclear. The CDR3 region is CASNDGPYSNQPQHF. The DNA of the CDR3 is TGTGCCAGTAACGACGGACCCTATAGCAATCAGCCCCAGCATTTT. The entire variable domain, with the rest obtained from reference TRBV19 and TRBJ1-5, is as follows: DGGITQSPKYLFRKEGQNVTLSCEQNLNHDAMYWYRQDPGQGLRLIYYSQIVNDFQKGDIAEGYSVSREKKESFPLTVTSAQKNPTAFYLCASNDGPYSNQPQHFGDGTRLSIL.